This paragraph covers one T cell receptor beta chain sequence. The source of the sample is a study of cytomegalovirus exposure and HLA in healthy donors. Researchers ran the PCR with 60 Vbeta and 13 Jbeta primers. TCRdb's copy holds only in-frame clones and misses some; the assay was immunoSEQ multiplex PCR. The table has 150,000 to 200,000 clones, around four fifths seen once. CDR3 length: 13 residues. Germline CDR1 is SQVTM and CDR2 is ANQGSEA. V lost 8 bases and J 4 bases, leaving 18 bases between the germline ends. The specimen was PBMCs. This TCR derives from a girl aged 10 to 17 in good health and CMV-seropositive. The rearrangement links TRBV29-1 to TRBJ2-7; a weak D match, TRBD2 (6 bases). Here the CDR3 DNA reads TGCAGCCCCTTCACCGGGGGATCGTACGAGCAGTACTTC. This translates into CSPFTGGSYEQYF.